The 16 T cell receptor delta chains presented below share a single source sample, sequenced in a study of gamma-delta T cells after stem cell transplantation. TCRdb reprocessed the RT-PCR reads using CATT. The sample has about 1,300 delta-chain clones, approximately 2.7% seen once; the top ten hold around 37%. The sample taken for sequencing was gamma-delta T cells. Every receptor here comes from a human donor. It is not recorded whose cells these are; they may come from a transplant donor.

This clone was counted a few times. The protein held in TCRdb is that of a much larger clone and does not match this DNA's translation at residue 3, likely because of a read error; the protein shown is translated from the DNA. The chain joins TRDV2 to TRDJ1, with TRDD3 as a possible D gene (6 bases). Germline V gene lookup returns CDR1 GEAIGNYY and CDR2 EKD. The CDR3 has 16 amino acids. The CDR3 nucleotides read TGTGCCCGTGACACCGTGGGGGTACGGGCCCCCGATAAACTCATCTTT. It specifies CARDTVGVRAPDKLIF.

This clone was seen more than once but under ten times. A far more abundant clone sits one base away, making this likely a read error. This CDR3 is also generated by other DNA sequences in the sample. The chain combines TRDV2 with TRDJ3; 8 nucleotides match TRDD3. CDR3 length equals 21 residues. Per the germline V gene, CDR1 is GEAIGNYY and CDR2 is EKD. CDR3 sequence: CACDTSGTGGSSSWDTRQMFF. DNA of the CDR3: TGTGCCTGTGACACGAGCGGTACTGGGGGGTCTAGCTCCTGGGACACCCGACAGATGTTCTTC.

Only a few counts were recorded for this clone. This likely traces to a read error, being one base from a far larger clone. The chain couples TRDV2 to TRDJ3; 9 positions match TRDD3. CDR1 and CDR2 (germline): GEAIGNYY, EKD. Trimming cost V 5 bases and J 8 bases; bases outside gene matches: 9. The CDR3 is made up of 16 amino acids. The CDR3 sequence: CACGAVLGEYTRQMFF. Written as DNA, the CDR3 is TGTGCCTGTGGCGCCGTACTGGGGGAGTACACCCGACAGATGTTTTTC.

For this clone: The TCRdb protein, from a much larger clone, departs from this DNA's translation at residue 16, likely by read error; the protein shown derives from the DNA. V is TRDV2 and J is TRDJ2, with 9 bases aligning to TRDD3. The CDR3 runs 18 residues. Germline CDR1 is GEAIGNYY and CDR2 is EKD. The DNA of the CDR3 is TGTGCCTGTGACACCGCCGAACTACTGGGGGACGTGACAGCACAACCCTTCTTT. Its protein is CACDTAELLGDVTAQPFF.

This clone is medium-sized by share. The CDR3 DNA reads TGTGCCTGTGACACCGTTAAGAGTACTGGGGGAGAGGCGTACACCGATAAACTCATCTTT. It specifies CACDTVKSTGGEAYTDKLIF. The J gene is TRDJ1, the V gene TRDV2, with 9 bases lining up with TRDD3. V shed 0 bases and J 0 bases; nucleotides not matched to a gene: 16. Germline V lookup: CDR1 GEAIGNYY, CDR2 EKD. The CDR3 covers 20 residues.

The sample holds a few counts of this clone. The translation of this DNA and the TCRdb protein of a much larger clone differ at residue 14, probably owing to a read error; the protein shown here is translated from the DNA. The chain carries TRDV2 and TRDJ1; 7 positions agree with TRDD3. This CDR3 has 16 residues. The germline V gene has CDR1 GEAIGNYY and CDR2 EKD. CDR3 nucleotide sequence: TGTGCCTGTGACACCGCCTGGGGGGGGAGTACCGATAAACCCATCTTT. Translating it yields CACDTAWGGSTDKPIF.

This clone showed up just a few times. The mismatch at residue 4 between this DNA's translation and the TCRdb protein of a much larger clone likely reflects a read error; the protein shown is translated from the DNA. CDR3 residues: CACGTVGEYTDKLIF. The CDR3 DNA reads TGTGCCTGTGGCACCGTGGGAGAGTACACCGATAAACTCATCTTT. The chain combines TRDV2 with TRDJ1; D call uncertain. From germline, CDR1 is GEAIGNYY and CDR2 EKD. This CDR3 spans 15 amino acids.

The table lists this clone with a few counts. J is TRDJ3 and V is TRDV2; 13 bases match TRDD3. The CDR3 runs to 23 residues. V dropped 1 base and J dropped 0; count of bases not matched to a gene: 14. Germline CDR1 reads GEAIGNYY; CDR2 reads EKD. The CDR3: CACDTATGGYAPKNSWDTRQMFF. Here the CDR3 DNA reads TGTGCCTGTGACACGGCTACTGGGGGATACGCGCCGAAAAACTCCTGGGACACCCGACAGATGTTTTTC.

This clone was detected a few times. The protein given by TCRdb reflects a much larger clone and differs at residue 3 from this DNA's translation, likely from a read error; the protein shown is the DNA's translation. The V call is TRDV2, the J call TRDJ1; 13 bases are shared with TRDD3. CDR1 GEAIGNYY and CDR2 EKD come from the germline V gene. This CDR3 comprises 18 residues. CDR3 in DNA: TGTGCCAGTGACCCCGTACTGGGGGATACGCGAGACACCGATAAACTCATCTTT. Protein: CASDPVLGDTRDTDKLIF.

The CDR3 DNA reads as TGTGCCTGTGACACTCTGTCGGGGGATACGCGGAAAATCATCTTT. It specifies CACDTLSGDTRKIIF. The J gene is TRDJ1, the V gene TRDV2; 10 nucleotides match TRDD3. The CDR3 length is 15 residues. V trimming: 1 base; J trimming: 12 bases; junction bases outside the gene matches: 13. Looked up from germline, CDR1 is GEAIGNYY and CDR2 is EKD.

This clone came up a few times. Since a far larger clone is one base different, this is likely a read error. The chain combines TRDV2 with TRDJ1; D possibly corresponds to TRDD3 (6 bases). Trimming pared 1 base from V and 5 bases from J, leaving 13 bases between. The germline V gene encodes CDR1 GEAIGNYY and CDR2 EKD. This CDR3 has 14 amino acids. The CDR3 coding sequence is TGTGCCTGTGACACTGCTGGGGCGATGGATAAACTCATCTTT. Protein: CACDTAGAMDKLIF.

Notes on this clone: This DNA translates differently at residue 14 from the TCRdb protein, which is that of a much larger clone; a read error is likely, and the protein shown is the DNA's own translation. This CDR3 is CACDALLGDRMYTNKLIF. The CDR3 DNA is TGTGCCTGTGACGCCCTACTGGGGGATAGGATGTACACCAATAAACTCATCTTT. V and J are TRDV2 and TRDJ1; 11 bases fit TRDD3. The germline V gene encodes CDR1 GEAIGNYY and CDR2 EKD. The CDR3 loop spans 18 amino acids.

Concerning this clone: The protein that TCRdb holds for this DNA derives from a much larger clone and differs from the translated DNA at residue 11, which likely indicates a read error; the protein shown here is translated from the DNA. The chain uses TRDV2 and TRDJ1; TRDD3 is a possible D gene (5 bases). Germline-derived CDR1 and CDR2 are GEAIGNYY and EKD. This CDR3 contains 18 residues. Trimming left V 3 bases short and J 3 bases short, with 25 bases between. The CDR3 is CACDRIHGSGRYSDKLIF. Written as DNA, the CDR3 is TGTGCCTGTGACCGCATCCATGGCTCTGGGAGATATTCCGATAAACTCATCTTT.

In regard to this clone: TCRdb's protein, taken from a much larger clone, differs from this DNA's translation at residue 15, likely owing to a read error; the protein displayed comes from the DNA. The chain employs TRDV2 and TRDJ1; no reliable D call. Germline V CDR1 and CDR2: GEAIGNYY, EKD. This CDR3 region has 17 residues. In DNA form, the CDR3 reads TGTGCCTGTGACATCCTGCCCGGTCGGGCCCACACCGATAAACCCATCTTT. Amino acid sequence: CACDILPGRAHTDKPIF.

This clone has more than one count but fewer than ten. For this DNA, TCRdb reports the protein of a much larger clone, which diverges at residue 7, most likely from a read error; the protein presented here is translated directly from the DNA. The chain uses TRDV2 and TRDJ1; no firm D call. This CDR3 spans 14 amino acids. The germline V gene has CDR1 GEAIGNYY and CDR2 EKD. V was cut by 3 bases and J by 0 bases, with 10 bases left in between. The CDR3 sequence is CACDPVPNTDKLIF. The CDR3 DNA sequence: TGTGCCTGTGACCCAGTACCGAACACCGATAAACTCATCTTT.

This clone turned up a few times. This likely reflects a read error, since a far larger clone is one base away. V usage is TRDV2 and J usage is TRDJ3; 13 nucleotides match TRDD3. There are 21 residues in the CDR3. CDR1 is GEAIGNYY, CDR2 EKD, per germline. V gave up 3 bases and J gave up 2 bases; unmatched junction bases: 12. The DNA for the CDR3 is TGTGCCTGTGACCCAGCTACTGGGGGATACGATAGCCCCTGGGACACCCGACAGATGTTTTTC. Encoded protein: CACDPATGGYDSPWDTRQMFF.